This T cell receptor (beta chain) appears in the sequencing data of a study of blood T cell repertoires in COVID-19. Turning to the study itself: The United States, Italy and Spain provided the acute and convalescent COVID-19 samples. PBMCs, B-cell-depleted T cells, or T cells were the source of the cDNA or gDNA that made up the material.

The V end was cut by 6 bases, the J end by 0 bases, with 11 bases between. Germline V gene sequence: CDR1 SGHNT, CDR2 YENEEA. This CDR3 is built from 14 residues. Only one count was recorded for this clone. In the study's own analysis: Estimated nucleated cell counts came from reference gene primer amplification. Method: immunoSEQ multiplex PCR; TCRdb's copy keeps in-frame clones and lacks some. V and J calls and clone size follow that table, whereas D and trimming were derived from the DNA. The data show 150,000 to 160,000 clones, around 78% seen once. The receptor's source is a man at least 80 years old with acute or convalescent COVID-19. Sequencing was carried out using peripheral blood. The chain links TRBV11-3 to TRBJ1-1; D may be TRBD1 (6 bases). CDR3 in amino acids: CASRRTAMNTEAFF. The CDR3 region has the DNA TGTGCCAGCAGAAGGACAGCCATGAACACTGAAGCTTTCTTT.